Below are 22 T cell receptor beta chains sequenced from a single sample in a study of blood T cell repertoires in COVID-19. Method: immunoSEQ multiplex PCR; TCRdb's copy keeps in-frame clones and lacks some. This sample has some 300,000 clones, with 85% to 90% found just once. Material for sequencing was PBMCs or T cells enriched from blood (not recorded which). These receptors all stem from a woman in her forties or fifties who had been exposed to COVID-19.

The chain recombines TRBV6-5 with TRBJ1-6, with TRBD1 as a possible D gene (5 bases). Germline loops: CDR1 MNHEY, CDR2 SVGAGI. This CDR3 spans 14 amino acids. Between the trimmed V and J ends, which lost 9 bases and 6 bases, there was a span of 15 bases. CDR3 bases: TGTGCCAGTATCCCAGGGTCCATTAATTCACCCCTCCACTTT. It codes for CASIPGSINSPLHF.

The V and J genes are TRBV28 and TRBJ2-3; TRBD2 is a possible D gene (6 bases). CDR1 and CDR2 from the germline V gene are MDHEN and SYDVKM. The CDR3 covers 14 residues. With 3 bases removed from V and 4 bases from J, the gap between germline ends came to 11 bases. CDR3 in DNA: TGTGCCAGCAGTTTGGCGGGACCCCCAGATACGCAGTATTTT. This sequence encodes CASSLAGPPDTQYF.

The chain has TRBV12-3 or TRBV12-4 and TRBJ2-4; 7 nucleotides line up with TRBD1. The V gene end was trimmed by 6 bases and the J gene end by 7 bases; junction bases not matched to a gene: 6. The CDR3 consists of 13 residues. The CDR3 sequence is CASRQTGVNIQYF. The CDR3 coding sequence is TGTGCCAGCAGGCAAACAGGGGTCAACATTCAGTACTTC.

This chain uses TRBV19 with TRBJ1-5; 8 bases are a match to TRBD1. The V gene's germline CDR1 is LNHDA and CDR2 SQIVND (reference sequence). Trimming took 4 bases from V and 9 from J; bases not matched to a gene: 8. CDR3 length equals 14 residues. The CDR3 region has the DNA TGTGCCAGTAGTAGTTTTACAGGGGGGGGGCCCCAGCATTTT. Encoded protein: CASSSFTGGGPQHF.

This clone was detected a few times. The V gene is TRBV18, the J gene TRBJ2-4, with TRBD1 matching over 9 bases. The CDR3 consists of 15 residues. J was trimmed by 1 base and V by 6 bases; bases with no gene match: 4. Germline CDR1 KGHSH, CDR2 LQKENI. CDR3 in DNA: TGTGCCAGCTCTTGGGACAGGGCGGCCAAAAACATTCAGTACTTC. It is translated as CASSWDRAAKNIQYF.

This clone was found once. This rearrangement joins TRBV6-5 to TRBJ2-3; no clear D. The germline V gene encodes CDR1 MNHEY and CDR2 SVGAGI. The ends were cut back, 2 bases at V and 7 bases at J, with 13 bases in the middle. The CDR3 consists of 14 residues. As DNA, the CDR3 is TGTGCCAGCAGTTACGGCGGTGTCGCCTATACGCAGTATTTT. Translating gives CASSYGGVAYTQYF.

This chain joins TRBV3-1 (or the pseudogene TRBV3-2) and TRBJ2-1; 11 nucleotides match TRBD2. The germline CDR1 and CDR2 sequences are LGHDT and YNNKEL (reference sequence). V shed 1 base and J 7 bases; nucleotides not matched to a gene: 9. The CDR3 has 17 residues. DNA for the CDR3: TGTGCCAGCAGCCAAGGTAGCGGGGGGGCTGGTGGGAATGAGCAGTTCTTC. Its protein product is CASSQGSGGAGGNEQFF.

The chain combines TRBV5-8 with TRBJ1-4; 8 bases map to TRBD1. Germline values: CDR1 SGHTS, CDR2 YDEGEE. The length of the CDR3 is 12 residues. V dropped 7 bases and J dropped 8; count of bases not matched to a gene: 4. The CDR3 sequence is CASGQGWEKLFF. DNA for the CDR3: TGTGCCAGCGGACAGGGTTGGGAAAAACTGTTTTTT.

The chain joins TRBV12-3 or TRBV12-4 to TRBJ1-6, with 7 bases fitting TRBD1. The CDR3 totals 13 residues. Losses at the gene ends were 7 bases for V and 7 bases for J; bases not matched to a gene: 4. The CDR3 region has the DNA TGTGCCAGCACCGGGACAGAGAATTCACCCCTCCACTTT. Translated: CASTGTENSPLHF.

V usage is TRBV29-1 and J usage is TRBJ1-3; tentatively, D is TRBD1 (6 bases). V was cut by 4 bases and J by 2 bases, with 6 bases left in between. CDR1 and CDR2 from the germline V gene are SQVTM and ANQGSEA. The CDR3 consists of 12 residues. For the CDR3, the DNA is TGCAGCGTTGCAGGGGCTGGAAACACCATATATTTT. This sequence encodes CSVAGAGNTIYF. Looking up the rest from reference TRBV29-1 and TRBJ1-3 gives the full variable domain: SAVISQKPSRDICQRGTSLTIQCQVDSQVTMMFWYRQQPGQSLTLIATANQGSEATYESGFVIDKFPISRPNLTFSTLTVSNMSPEDSSIYLCSVAGAGNTIYFGEGSWLTVV.

The gene calls are TRBV7-9 and TRBJ1-6; no definite D call. The V end was cut by 2 bases, the J end by 10 bases, with 6 bases between. CDR3 size: 12 residues. Germline V gives CDR1 SEHNR, CDR2 FQNEAQ (reference sequence). Written as DNA, the CDR3 is TGTGCCAGCAGCTTACCTTCCTCACCCCTCCACTTT. It encodes CASSLPSSPLHF.

This chain joins TRBV10-3 and TRBJ2-2, with 7 bases fitting TRBD2. The germline V gene encodes CDR1 ENHRY and CDR2 SYGVKD. CDR3 length: 16 amino acids. With V trimmed by 6 bases and J by 0 bases, 7 bases remained unmatched. The DNA of the CDR3 is TGTGCCATCAGGGAAGCGGGGCAGACGAACACCGGGGAGCTGTTTTTT. Its protein product is CAIREAGQTNTGELFF.

This clone was observed a handful of times. The rearrangement joins TRBV20-1 to TRBJ1-3; the match to TRBD1 covers 7 bases. Germline CDR1 is DFQATT and CDR2 is SNEGSKA (reference sequence). Trimming took 3 bases from V and 3 from J; bases not matched to a gene: 2. The CDR3 is 13 amino acids. CDR3 nucleotide sequence: TGCAGTGCTAGTAGGACAGGTGGAAACACCATATATTTT. It encodes CSASRTGGNTIYF.

The chain uses TRBV11-2 and TRBJ2-2, with a weak D call TRBD2 (5 bases). This CDR3 contains 15 residues. Germline CDR1 reads SGHAT; CDR2 reads FQNNGV. The ends were cut back, 1 base at V and 6 bases at J, with 12 bases in the middle. In DNA, the CDR3 is TGTGCCAGCAGCTTAGTCTCCGGGGTCGCCGGGGAGCTGTTTTTT. Translating gives CASSLVSGVAGELFF.

The chain employs TRBV7-8 and TRBJ1-1; D unclear. The V gene's germline CDR1 is SGHVS and CDR2 FQNEAQ. Trimming removed 6 bases at V and 4 bases at J, with 18 bases between. The CDR3 is made up of 15 amino acids. CDR3: CASRKSDFSITEAFF. The CDR3 DNA is TGTGCCAGCAGAAAGTCGGACTTTTCGATCACTGAAGCTTTCTTT. The full variable domain, completed using reference TRBV7-8 and TRBJ1-1, is GAGVSQSPRYKVAKRGQDVALRCDPISGHVSLFWYQQALGQGPEFLTYFQNEAQLDKSGLPSDRFFAERPEGSVSTLKIQRTQQEDSAVYLCASRKSDFSITEAFFGQGTRLTVV.

The chain joins TRBV6-5 to TRBJ2-2, with 7 bases lining up with TRBD1. Looked up from germline, CDR1 is MNHEY and CDR2 is SVGAGI. The J segment lost 4 bases and the V segment lost 5 bases, leaving 7 bases of the junction unmatched. The CDR3 is 15 amino acids. CDR3 sequence (DNA): TGTGCCAGCAGTCAATTACAGGGGACCACCGGGGAGCTGTTTTTT. It specifies CASSQLQGTTGELFF.

The chain carries TRBV23-1 and TRBJ1-1; D is possibly TRBD1 (6 bases). TRBV23-1 is an open reading frame, and its role is uncertain. This CDR3 has 14 residues. V was shortened by 6 bases and J by 0 bases, with 11 bases between the two germline ends. The CDR3 DNA sequence: TGCGCCAGCAGAAAGGACAGCCTGAACACTGAAGCTTTCTTT. The encoded protein is CASRKDSLNTEAFF.

The chain carries TRBV6-5 and TRBJ1-1; 7 bases map to TRBD1. The CDR3 runs to 13 residues. With 6 bases clipped from V and 4 bases from J, the junction kept 5 bases outside the gene matches. From germline, CDR1 is MNHEY and CDR2 SVGAGI. The CDR3 protein is CASSHRGVTEAFF. CDR3 coding DNA: TGTGCCAGCAGCCACAGGGGAGTCACTGAAGCTTTCTTT.

The chain combines TRBV19 with TRBJ1-2; weak D call: TRBD1 (6 bases). The CDR3 is made up of 13 amino acids. Trimming removed 1 base from V and 7 bases from J, with 10 bases in between. The germline V gene encodes CDR1 LNHDA and CDR2 SQIVND (reference sequence). CDR3 region: CASSIVSGAGYTF. As DNA, the CDR3 is TGTGCCAGTAGTATAGTGTCAGGGGCTGGCTACACCTTC.

The rearrangement uses TRBV1 and TRBJ2-7; no DNA check was done on the table's D call, TRBD1. TRBV1 is assigned pseudogene status. The CDR3 has 16 residues. The CDR3 loop reads CTSSQWGTGKPYEQYF. The CDR3 bases are TGCACCAGCAGCCAGTGGGGCACTGGCAAACCATACGAGCAGTACTTC.

The chain employs TRBV19 and TRBJ1-4; 8 nucleotides match TRBD1. This CDR3 spans 15 amino acids. Germline lookup yields CDR1 LNHDA and CDR2 SQIVND (reference sequence). V shed 8 bases and J 3 bases; nucleotides not matched to a gene: 8. The CDR3 sequence is CASLPQGAANEKLFF. The DNA of the CDR3 is TGTGCCAGTCTTCCCCAGGGGGCGGCTAATGAAAAACTGTTTTTT.

The CDR3 nucleotides read TGTGCCAGCAGCCCCAGAACTGGAAACACCATATATTTT. This translates into CASSPRTGNTIYF. The rearrangement uses TRBV11-1 and TRBJ1-3; D not resolved. CDR1 is SGHAT, CDR2 FQDESV, per germline (reference sequence). This CDR3 has 13 residues. Trimming pared 5 bases from V and 2 bases from J, leaving 7 bases between.